This TCR beta chain originates from a study of blood T cells in healthy people across ages. This clonotype has more than one count but fewer than ten. For the second PCR, which ran for roughly 6 to 12 cycles, a sample-barcoded 5' primer and a J-beta primer mix were used. All samples yielded 3 million or more CDR3-containing paired-end reads. TCRdb processed the 5' RACE reads anew with MiXCR; each CDR3 protein has one entry. Here the sample spans about 1 million distinct CDR3 sequences, 45% being singletons. The sequence derives from a woman aged 60-75 years in good health. Sequences were obtained from blood.

CDR3 region: CASSYDRGRETQYF. As DNA, the CDR3 is TGTGCCAGCAGCTATGACAGGGGGAGAGAGACCCAGTACTTC. The rearrangement links TRBV3-1 to TRBJ2-5; 9 nucleotides match TRBD1. The germline V gene encodes CDR1 LGHDT and CDR2 YNNKEL (reference sequence). After removal of 5 bases from V and 4 bases from J, the junction contained 5 bases not matched to a gene. The CDR3 runs to 14 residues.